This T cell receptor beta chain was observed in a study of cytomegalovirus exposure and HLA in healthy donors. Findings and caveats of the study: Some highly shared sequence variants likely arose as a pipeline artifact. Later analysis suggested links between common viral pathogens and several top significant clusters.

This clone was seen more than once but under ten times. Its target is unknown. With 60 Vbeta and 13 Jbeta primers, the PCR was carried out. Clones were sequenced by immunoSEQ multiplex PCR, and TCRdb holds only the in-frame ones, with some missing. The sample comprises 210,000 or so clones, over 75% of which are singletons, and about 1.8% rests with the top ten. The TCR was taken from a man between 18 and 35 years old in good health and CMV-seronegative. The sample comprised PBMCs.

The CDR3 is CASSLVSGTDTGELFF. CDR3 sequence (DNA): TGTGCCAGCAGCTTAGTTTCTGGGACAGATACCGGGGAGCTGTTTTTT. This chain links TRBV7-2 with TRBJ2-2, with 7 bases fitting TRBD1. The CDR3 loop spans 16 amino acids. The V gene's germline CDR1 is SGHTA and CDR2 FQGNSA. The J segment lost 5 bases and the V segment lost 1 base, leaving 7 bases of the junction unmatched.